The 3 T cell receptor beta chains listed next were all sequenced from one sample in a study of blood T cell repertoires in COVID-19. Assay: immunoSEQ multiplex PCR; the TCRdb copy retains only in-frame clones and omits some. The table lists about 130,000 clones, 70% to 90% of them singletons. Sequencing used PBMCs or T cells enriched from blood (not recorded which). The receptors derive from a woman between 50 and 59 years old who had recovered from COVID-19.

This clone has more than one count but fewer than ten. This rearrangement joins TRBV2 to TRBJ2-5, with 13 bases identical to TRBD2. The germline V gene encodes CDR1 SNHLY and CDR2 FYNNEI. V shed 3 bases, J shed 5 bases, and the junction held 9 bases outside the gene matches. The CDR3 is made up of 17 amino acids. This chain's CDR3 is CASSDLTGTSGAETQYF. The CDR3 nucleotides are TGTGCCAGCAGTGATCTCACCGGGACTAGCGGGGCGGAGACCCAGTACTTC.

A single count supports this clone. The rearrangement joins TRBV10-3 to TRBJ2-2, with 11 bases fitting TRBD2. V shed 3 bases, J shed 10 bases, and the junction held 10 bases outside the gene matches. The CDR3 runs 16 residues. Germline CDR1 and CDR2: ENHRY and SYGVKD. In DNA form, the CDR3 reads TGTGCCATCAGTGAACCGGGACTAGCGGCACCGGTGGAGCTGTTTTTT. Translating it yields CAISEPGLAAPVELFF.

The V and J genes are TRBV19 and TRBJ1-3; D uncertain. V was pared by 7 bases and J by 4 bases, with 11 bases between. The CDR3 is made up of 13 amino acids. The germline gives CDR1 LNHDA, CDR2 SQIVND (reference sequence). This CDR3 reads CASIPGWGNTIYF. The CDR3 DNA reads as TGTGCCAGTATACCCGGTTGGGGAAACACCATATATTTT.